This T cell receptor (beta chain) was observed in a study of T cell responses to AZD1222 COVID-19 vaccine. Unmatched junction bases numbered 11, after V lost 0 bases and J lost 4 bases. Germline-derived CDR1 and CDR2 are SGHRS and YFSETQ. The CDR3 totals 17 residues. Libraries were prepared by immunoSEQ multiplex PCR; TCRdb keeps only in-frame clonotypes and omits some of them. Among about 88,000 clones listed, less than 90% were seen once. The receptor's source is an adult in good health. The chain has TRBV5-1 and TRBJ2-7, with 9 bases fitting TRBD2. The specimen comprised peripheral blood, sampled on day 0 of AZD1222 vaccination. CDR3 loop: CASSLAGVAGVVYEQYF. The DNA for the CDR3 is TGCGCCAGCAGCTTGGCCGGGGTAGCGGGGGTAGTTTACGAGCAGTACTTC.